One sample yielded the 22 T cell receptor beta chains listed below, sequenced in a study of blood T cells in healthy people across ages. A second roughly 6 to 11 cycle PCR used barcoded and J-beta primers. TCRdb re-called the 5' RACE reads through MiXCR, storing one row per CDR3 protein. The table shows 1.5 million to 2 million distinct CDR3 sequences, with approximately 28% occurring only once. The specimen was blood. The source is a woman in her 30s in good health.

CDR3 loop: CASSEAGSVRETQYF. Here the CDR3 DNA reads TGTGCCAGCAGTGAAGCGGGCTCTGTGCGAGAGACCCAGTACTTC. The rearrangement links TRBV2 to TRBJ2-5; D not resolved. Trimming took off 0 bases at V and 4 bases at J, with 12 bases between the two ends. The CDR3 has 15 amino acids. Germline lookup yields CDR1 SNHLY and CDR2 FYNNEI. The variable domain in full, with the rest retrieved from reference TRBV2 and TRBJ2-5, is EPEVTQTPSHQVTQMGQEVILRCVPISNHLYFYWYRQILGQKVEFLVSFYNNEISEKSEIFDDQFSVERPDGSNFTLKIRSTKLEDSAMYFCASSEAGSVRETQYFGPGTRLLVL.

This clonotype showed up many times. V usage is TRBV20-1 and J usage is TRBJ2-3, with TRBD2 as a possible D gene (6 bases). This CDR3 comprises 14 residues. The germline V gene encodes CDR1 DFQATT and CDR2 SNEGSKA (reference sequence). Trimming took off 0 bases at V and 5 bases at J, with 12 bases between the two ends. CDR3 residues: CSARDGGAGDTQYF. The CDR3 DNA reads as TGCAGTGCTAGAGATGGAGGGGCGGGAGATACGCAGTATTTT.

Concerning this clonotype: The junction does not match germline at one end; this may be a read error. The J gene is TRBJ2-7, the V gene TRBV29-1, with D possibly TRBD1 on 5 matching bases. Germline loops: CDR1 SQVTM, CDR2 ANQGSEA. CDR3 size: 15 residues. CDR3 nucleotide sequence: TGCAGCGCTGAAGATCCGGGCAGGGCCTCCTACGAGCAGTACTTC. This codes for CSAEDPGRASYEQYF.

This clonotype was observed many times. The chain uses TRBV29-1 and TRBJ2-7; TRBD2 agrees at 7 bases. In germline, CDR1 is SQVTM, CDR2 ANQGSEA. The CDR3 is made up of 12 amino acids. The V segment lost 7 bases and the J segment 4 bases; nucleotides outside the gene matches: 7. The CDR3: CSGGGGPYEQYF. CDR3 bases: TGCAGCGGGGGGGGAGGGCCTTACGAGCAGTACTTC.

Ten or more counts support this clonotype. This chain uses TRBV6-6 with TRBJ2-3; 8 bases map to TRBD2. This CDR3 spans 14 amino acids. Germline CDR1 MNHNY, CDR2 SVGAGI (reference sequence). With 8 bases clipped from V and 2 bases from J, the junction kept 6 bases outside the gene matches. The DNA for the CDR3 is TGTGCCAGCTCCTATAGCGGGACCACAGATACGCAGTATTTT. Its translation: CASSYSGTTDTQYF.

About this clonotype itself: A much larger clone sits a single nucleotide away, making a read error possible. The V call is TRBV12-3 or TRBV12-4, the J call TRBJ2-3, with D unclear. The CDR3 length is 16 residues. This CDR3 is CASTPFGVGYTDTQDF. CDR3 sequence (DNA): TGTGCCAGCACGCCTTTTGGGGTCGGATACACAGATACGCAGGATTTT.

CDR3 region: CASSSPSESYNSPLHF. CDR3 nucleotides: TGTGCCAGCAGTTCCCCGTCGGAATCCTATAATTCACCCCTCCACTTT. This chain joins TRBV28 and TRBJ1-6; no clear D. Germline V gene lookup returns CDR1 MDHEN and CDR2 SYDVKM. The germline V and J ends were trimmed by 4 bases and 1 base, with 11 bases remaining between them. The CDR3 runs 16 residues. Full variable domain (rest looked up from reference TRBV28 and TRBJ1-6): DVKVTQSSRYLVKRTGEKVFLECVQDMDHENMFWYRQDPGLGLRLIYFSYDVKMKEKGDIPEGYSVSREKKERFSLILESASTNQTSMYLCASSSPSESYNSPLHFGNGTRLTVT.

This clonotype turned up a few times. The V gene is TRBV12-3 or TRBV12-4, the J gene TRBJ2-3; the match to TRBD2 covers 7 bases. Trimming took 8 bases from V and 8 from J; bases not matched to a gene: 16. The CDR3 runs 15 residues. CDR3 sequence reads: CASGRGGSFVGTQYF. The CDR3, as DNA: TGTGCCAGCGGGAGGGGAGGCTCTTTTGTTGGTACGCAGTATTTT.

This clonotype occurred many times. The chain combines TRBV3-1 with TRBJ2-1; 11 bases align to TRBD2. The CDR3 loop spans 14 amino acids. Germline CDR1 LGHDT, CDR2 YNNKEL (reference sequence). With V trimmed by 1 base and J by 9 bases, 2 bases remained unmatched. The CDR3 region has the DNA TGTGCCAGCAGCCAAGGTAGCGGGGGGGGTGAGCAGTTCTTC. Translation: CASSQGSGGGEQFF.

This chain connects TRBV7-2 to TRBJ1-1, with 7 bases matching TRBD1. From germline, CDR1 is SGHTA and CDR2 FQGNSA. There are 15 residues in the CDR3. J was trimmed by 1 base and V by 5 bases; bases with no gene match: 7. CDR3 residues: CASSSWGQRNTEAFF. Written as DNA, the CDR3 is TGTGCCAGCAGCAGCTGGGGACAGAGGAACACTGAAGCTTTCTTT.

This clonotype was counted only a few times. The chain couples TRBV4-2 to TRBJ2-1; D not certain. The germline gives CDR1 LGHNA, CDR2 YNFKEQ. CDR3 length: 14 amino acids. V shed 0 bases and J shed 5 bases, with 8 bases lying between them. The chain's CDR3 is CASSQDESDNEQFF. CDR3 in DNA: TGTGCCAGCAGCCAAGATGAGTCAGACAATGAGCAGTTCTTC.

This clonotype has a count of ten or more. Here the CDR3 DNA reads TGCGCCAGCAGCGCGACGGGGGCAGATACGCAGTATTTT. This codes for CASSATGADTQYF. The rearrangement uses TRBV5-1 and TRBJ2-3, with D possibly TRBD2 on 6 matching bases. Germline V CDR1 and CDR2: SGHRS, YFSETQ. This CDR3 has 13 residues. With 4 bases removed from V and 4 bases from J, the gap between germline ends came to 10 bases.

This clonotype was counted many times. The genes are TRBV7-8 and TRBJ2-7; TRBD1 or TRBD2 may be the D gene (5 bases each). V shed 3 bases and J shed 7 bases, with 25 bases lying between them. CDR1 and CDR2 (germline): SGHVS, FQNEAQ. The CDR3 runs 17 residues. In DNA form, the CDR3 reads TGTGCCAGCAGCTTGGGCGAACCGGGACCTCTACCCCTGGAGCAGTACTTC. The encoded protein is CASSLGEPGPLPLEQYF.

This clonotype has only a few counts. The rearrangement uses TRBV2 and TRBJ2-3; the D is unclear. Trimming pared 2 bases from V and 7 bases from J, leaving 7 bases between. This CDR3 comprises 12 residues. The germline V gene encodes CDR1 SNHLY and CDR2 FYNNEI. CDR3 residues: CASSENPNTQYF. CDR3 DNA sequence: TGTGCCAGCAGTGAAAATCCGAATACGCAGTATTTT.

To note about this clonotype: A junction end diverges from the germline sequence, so it may reflect a read error. This chain uses TRBV7-2 with TRBJ2-1; maybe TRBD2 (6 bases). CDR1 and CDR2 (germline): SGHTA, FQGNSA. CDR3 length: 15 residues. CDR3 protein: CVSSPNGLTHNEQFF. Written as DNA, the CDR3 is TGTGTCAGCAGCCCTAATGGACTAACTCACAATGAGCAGTTCTTC.

The chain couples TRBV4-1 to TRBJ2-1; possible D gene TRBD2, 5 bases. The ends were cut back, 0 bases at V and 0 bases at J, with 9 bases in the middle. CDR1 and CDR2 from the germline V gene are MGHRA and YSYEKL. This CDR3 comprises 16 residues. The CDR3, as DNA: TGCGCCAGCAGCCAAGAGGTGGGGAGCTCCTACAATGAGCAGTTCTTC. Translating gives CASSQEVGSSYNEQFF.

This chain joins TRBV27 and TRBJ2-5, with TRBD1 matching 10 bases. The tail of the sequence fits TRBJ2-7 better, so the J call may be wrong. From germline, CDR1 is MNHEY and CDR2 SMNVEV (reference sequence). The CDR3 length is 16 residues. Written as DNA, the CDR3 is TGTGCCAGCAGTTTAAGGAGGGACAGGGGTTCGGGCGAGCAGTACTTC. Amino acids: CASSLRRDRGSGEQYF.

The chain uses TRBV27 and TRBJ2-1; TRBD2 agrees at 9 bases. The CDR3 has 15 residues. Germline V gene sequence: CDR1 MNHEY, CDR2 SMNVEV (reference sequence). V was clipped by 5 bases and J by 2 bases; unmatched bases: 4. The CDR3 spells CASSVRGGTYNEQFF. The CDR3 nucleotides read TGTGCCAGCAGTGTGCGGGGGGGCACCTACAATGAGCAGTTCTTC.

As to this clonotype: Given a much more abundant clone one base away, this may be a read error. The chain recombines TRBV12-3 or TRBV12-4 with TRBJ1-2; a possible D gene is TRBD1 (5 bases). Trimming left V 6 bases short and J 5 bases short, with 13 bases between. The CDR3 is 13 residues long. The CDR3: CASRARVGYGYTF. DNA for the CDR3: TGTGCCAGCAGGGCCAGGGTAGGATATGGCTACACCTTC.

The chain combines TRBV5-5 with TRBJ2-3; D is perhaps TRBD2 (6 bases). CDR3 length: 13 amino acids. Germline V gives CDR1 SGHKS, CDR2 YYEKEE (reference sequence). Trimming cost V 4 bases and J 5 bases, with 11 bases left between them. The DNA for the CDR3 is TGTGCCAGCAGCCCCTCGGGGGTAGATACGCAGTATTTT. This translates into CASSPSGVDTQYF.

This clonotype has only one observation. This rearrangement joins TRBV14 to TRBJ2-3, with TRBD2 as a possible D gene (6 bases). This CDR3 contains 17 residues. The germline gives CDR1 SGHDN, CDR2 FVKESK. V lost 3 bases, J lost 2 bases, and 18 bases lay in between. CDR3 in amino acids: CASSQSRGSGYTDTQYF. CDR3 coding DNA: TGTGCCAGCAGCCAGTCGAGAGGTAGCGGATACACAGATACGCAGTATTTT.

Only a few counts were recorded for this clonotype. The rearrangement links TRBV6-5 to TRBJ1-2; D remains ambiguous. The germline V gene encodes CDR1 MNHEY and CDR2 SVGAGI. CDR3 size: 12 residues. The V end lost 5 bases, the J end lost 8 bases, and 12 bases lay between the germline ends. In DNA, the CDR3 is TGTGCCAGCAGTGCAACTGGGTGGGGCTACACCTTC. It specifies CASSATGWGYTF.